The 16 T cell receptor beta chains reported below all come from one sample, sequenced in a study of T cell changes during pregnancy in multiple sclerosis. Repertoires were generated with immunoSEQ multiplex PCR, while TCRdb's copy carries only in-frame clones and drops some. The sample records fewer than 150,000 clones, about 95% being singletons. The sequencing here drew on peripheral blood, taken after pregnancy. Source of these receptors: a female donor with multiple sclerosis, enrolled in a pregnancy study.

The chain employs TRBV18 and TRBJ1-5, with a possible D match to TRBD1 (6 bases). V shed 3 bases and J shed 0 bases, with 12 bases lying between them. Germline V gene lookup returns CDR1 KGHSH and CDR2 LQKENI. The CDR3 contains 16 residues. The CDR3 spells CASSPIGQRSNQPQHF. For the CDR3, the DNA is TGTGCCAGCTCACCGATTGGACAGCGTAGCAATCAGCCCCAGCATTTT.

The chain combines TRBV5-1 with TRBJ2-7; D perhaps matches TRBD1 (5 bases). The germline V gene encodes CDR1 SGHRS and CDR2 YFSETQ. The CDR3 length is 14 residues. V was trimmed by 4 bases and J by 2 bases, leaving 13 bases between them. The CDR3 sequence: CASSITTGTYEQYF. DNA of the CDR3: TGCGCCAGCAGCATCACAACAGGAACCTACGAGCAGTACTTC.

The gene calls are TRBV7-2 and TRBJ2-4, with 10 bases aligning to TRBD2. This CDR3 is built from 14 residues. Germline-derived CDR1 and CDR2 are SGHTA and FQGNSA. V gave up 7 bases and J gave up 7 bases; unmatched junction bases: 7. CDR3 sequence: CASKRGGSGNIQYF. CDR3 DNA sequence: TGTGCCAGCAAGCGGGGGGGCTCGGGCAACATTCAGTACTTC.

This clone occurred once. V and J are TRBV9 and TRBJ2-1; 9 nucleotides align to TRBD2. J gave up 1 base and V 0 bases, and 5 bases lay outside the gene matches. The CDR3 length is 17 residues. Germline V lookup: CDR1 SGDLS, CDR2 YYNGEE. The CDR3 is CASSVDSGRLSYNEQFF. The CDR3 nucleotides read TGTGCCAGCAGCGTAGATAGCGGGAGATTGTCCTACAATGAGCAGTTCTTC.

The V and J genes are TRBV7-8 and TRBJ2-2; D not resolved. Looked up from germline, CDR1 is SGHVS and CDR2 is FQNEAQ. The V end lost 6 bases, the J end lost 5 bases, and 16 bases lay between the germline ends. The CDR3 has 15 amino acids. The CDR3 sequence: CASSGWVEPTGELFF. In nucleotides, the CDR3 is TGTGCCAGCAGTGGGTGGGTGGAGCCGACCGGGGAGCTGTTTTTT.

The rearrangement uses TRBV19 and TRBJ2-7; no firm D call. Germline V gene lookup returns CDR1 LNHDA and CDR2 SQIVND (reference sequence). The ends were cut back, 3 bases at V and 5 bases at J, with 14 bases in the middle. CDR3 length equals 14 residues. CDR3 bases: TGTGCCAGTAGTATCAGGCATTTAGACCACGAGCAGTACTTC. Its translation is CASSIRHLDHEQYF.

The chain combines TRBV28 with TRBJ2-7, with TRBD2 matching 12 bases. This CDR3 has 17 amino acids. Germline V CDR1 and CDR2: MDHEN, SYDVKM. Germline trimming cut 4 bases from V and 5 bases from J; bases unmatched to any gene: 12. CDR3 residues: CASSSLLLAGGTHEQYF. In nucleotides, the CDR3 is TGTGCCAGCAGTTCCCTACTTCTAGCGGGAGGGACCCACGAGCAGTACTTC.

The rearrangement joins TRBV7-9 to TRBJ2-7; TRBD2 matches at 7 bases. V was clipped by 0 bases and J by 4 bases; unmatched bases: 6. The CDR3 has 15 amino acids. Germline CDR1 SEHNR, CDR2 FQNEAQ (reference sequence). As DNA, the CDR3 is TGTGCCAGCAGCTTAGCTGGCGGAGCGGGGTACGAGCAGTACTTC. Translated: CASSLAGGAGYEQYF. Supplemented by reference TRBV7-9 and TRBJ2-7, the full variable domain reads DTGVSQNPRHKITKRGQNVTFRCDPISEHNRLYWYRQTLGQGPEFLTYFQNEAQLEKSRLLSDRFSAERPKGSFSTLEIQRTEQGDSAMYLCASSLAGGAGYEQYFGPGTRLTVT.

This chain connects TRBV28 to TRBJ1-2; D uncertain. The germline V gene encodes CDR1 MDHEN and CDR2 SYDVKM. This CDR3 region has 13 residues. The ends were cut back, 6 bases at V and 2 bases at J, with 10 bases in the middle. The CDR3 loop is CASRRGFNYGYTF. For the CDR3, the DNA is TGTGCCAGCAGGCGCGGGTTCAACTATGGCTACACCTTC.

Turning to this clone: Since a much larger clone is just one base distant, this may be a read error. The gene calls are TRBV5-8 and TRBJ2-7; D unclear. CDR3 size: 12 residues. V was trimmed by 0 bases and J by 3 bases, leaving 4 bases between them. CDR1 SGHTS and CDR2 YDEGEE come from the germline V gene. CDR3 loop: CASSLGGYEQYF. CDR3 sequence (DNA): TGTGCCAGCAGCTTGGGAGGCTACGAGCAGTACTTC.

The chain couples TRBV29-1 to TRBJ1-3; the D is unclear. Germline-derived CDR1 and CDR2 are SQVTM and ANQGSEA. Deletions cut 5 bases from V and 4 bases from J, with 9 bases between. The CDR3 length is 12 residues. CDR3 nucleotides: TGCAGCGTTCGGGAGTCCGGAAACACCATATATTTT. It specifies CSVRESGNTIYF.

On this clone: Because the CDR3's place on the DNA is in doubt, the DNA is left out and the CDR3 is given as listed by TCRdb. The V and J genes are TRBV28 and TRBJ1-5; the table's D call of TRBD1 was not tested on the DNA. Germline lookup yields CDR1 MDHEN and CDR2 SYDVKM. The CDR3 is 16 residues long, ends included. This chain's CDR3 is CASFSAPGGAPQPQHF.

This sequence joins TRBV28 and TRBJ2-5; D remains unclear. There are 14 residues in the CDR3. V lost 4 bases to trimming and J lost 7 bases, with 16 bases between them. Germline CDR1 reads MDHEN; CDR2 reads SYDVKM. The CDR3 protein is CASSSVVRPVTQYF. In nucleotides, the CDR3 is TGTGCCAGCAGTTCCGTGGTTCGTCCGGTGACCCAGTACTTC.

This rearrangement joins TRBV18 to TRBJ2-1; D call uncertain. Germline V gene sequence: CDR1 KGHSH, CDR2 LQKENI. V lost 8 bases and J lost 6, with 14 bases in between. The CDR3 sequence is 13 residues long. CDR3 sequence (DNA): TGTGCCAGCCGACTGCCGTCCGGCAATGAGCAGTTCTTC. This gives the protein CASRLPSGNEQFF.

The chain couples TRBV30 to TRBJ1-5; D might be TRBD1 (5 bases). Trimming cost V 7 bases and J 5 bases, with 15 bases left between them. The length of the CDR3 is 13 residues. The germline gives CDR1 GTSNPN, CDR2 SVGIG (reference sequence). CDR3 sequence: CAYATASDQPQHF. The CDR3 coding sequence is TGTGCCTACGCGACAGCAAGTGATCAGCCCCAGCATTTT.

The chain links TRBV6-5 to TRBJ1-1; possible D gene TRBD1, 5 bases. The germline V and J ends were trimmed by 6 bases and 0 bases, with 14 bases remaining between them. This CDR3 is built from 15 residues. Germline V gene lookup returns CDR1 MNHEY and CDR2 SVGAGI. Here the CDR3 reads CASRLDRLLNTEAFF. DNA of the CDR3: TGTGCCAGCAGACTTGACAGACTCCTGAACACTGAAGCTTTCTTT.